One and the same sample provided the 20 T cell receptor beta chains below, sequenced in a study of T-cell memory formation after mild COVID-19 (TCRdb year 2021). The receptor library was made with 5' RACE. This sample was sequenced with an Illumina NovaSeq 6000. The raw public data were reprocessed by TCRdb itself: fastp quality trimming at Q25, MiXCR clonotype calling, in-frame beta chains only. Each entry is one CDR3 protein sequence, shown with its most common DNA and genes. The sample table lists about 600,000 distinct CDR3 sequences, about 22% of them with a count of one. The top ten hold approximately 8.4% of the sample. Sequencing was carried out using PBMCs or a T cell subset sorted from them (not recorded which). Receptors originate from an adult woman who had mild COVID-19 (a few samples of this study predate the infection). The sample titles of this study are shuffled in the database, so cell type and time point are left out; the donor was told from shared clones.

V gene TRBV25-1 combines with J gene TRBJ1-1; D unresolved. Per germline, CDR1 MGHDK and CDR2 SYGVNS. V gave up 1 base and J gave up 1 base, with 7 bases separating them. CDR3 length equals 14 residues. The CDR3 loop reads CASSESERNTEAFF. CDR3 in DNA: TGTGCCAGCAGTGAATCCGAGAGGAACACTGAAGCTTTCTTT.

The chain is built from TRBV7-3 and TRBJ2-7; D gene unclear. The CDR3 extends over 14 amino acids. Looked up from germline, CDR1 is SGHTA and CDR2 is FQGTGA. V gave up 1 base and J gave up 0 bases, with 7 bases separating them. The CDR3 is CASSLMPASYEQYF. CDR3 nucleotide sequence: TGTGCCAGCAGCTTAATGCCGGCCTCCTACGAGCAGTACTTC.

This rearrangement joins TRBV20-1 to TRBJ2-7; weak D call: TRBD1 (6 bases). The CDR3 spans 12 residues. V was cut by 3 bases and J by 2 bases, with 8 bases left in between. CDR1 is DFQATT and CDR2 is SNEGSKA in the germline V gene (reference sequence). The CDR3 loop reads CSARDSTYEQYF. For the CDR3, the DNA is TGCAGTGCTAGGGACAGCACCTACGAGCAGTACTTC.

This chain connects TRBV4-2 to TRBJ2-1; 7 nucleotides match TRBD2. The germline V gene has CDR1 LGHNA and CDR2 YNFKEQ. The V gene end was trimmed by 0 bases and the J gene end by 6 bases; junction bases not matched to a gene: 11. CDR3 length: 17 amino acids. The CDR3 protein is CASSQDVSASGSNEQFF. CDR3 DNA sequence: TGTGCCAGCAGCCAAGATGTGAGTGCTAGCGGTTCCAATGAGCAGTTCTTC.

This clonotype was recorded a few times. The gene calls are TRBV20-1 and TRBJ1-5; possible D gene TRBD1, 5 bases. V lost 0 bases, J lost 3 bases, and 9 bases lay in between. Germline V lookup: CDR1 DFQATT, CDR2 SNEGSKA (reference sequence). This CDR3 contains 14 residues. The CDR3: CSARDGQINQPQHF. DNA for the CDR3: TGCAGTGCTAGAGACGGACAAATCAATCAGCCCCAGCATTTT.

J is TRBJ1-2 and V is TRBV20-1; 8 positions agree with TRBD1. Germline CDR1 reads DFQATT; CDR2 reads SNEGSKA (reference sequence). CDR3 size: 15 residues. With V trimmed by 3 bases and J by 0 bases, 6 bases remained unmatched. CDR3 residues: CSARMTGATNYGYTF. As DNA, the CDR3 is TGCAGTGCTAGGATGACAGGGGCGACTAACTATGGCTACACCTTC.

This clonotype was detected only a few times. V usage is TRBV20-1 and J usage is TRBJ1-6; D is possibly TRBD1 (5 bases). The CDR3 extends over 15 amino acids. Trimming left V 0 bases short and J 11 bases short, with 17 bases between. The germline V gene has CDR1 DFQATT and CDR2 SNEGSKA (reference sequence). In DNA, the CDR3 is TGCAGTGCTAGAGATAAGGCGGACAAGTATCCACCCCTCCACTTT. Translating it yields CSARDKADKYPPLHF.

The chain carries TRBV5-1 and TRBJ2-1, with TRBD1 matching over 7 bases. With V trimmed by 2 bases and J by 3 bases, 5 bases remained unmatched. The CDR3 is made up of 15 amino acids. Germline assignment: CDR1 SGHRS and CDR2 YFSETQ. CDR3 sequence reads: CASSLTGEFYNEQFF. Written as DNA, the CDR3 is TGCGCCAGCAGCTTAACAGGGGAATTCTACAATGAGCAGTTCTTC. The variable domain in full, with the rest retrieved from reference TRBV5-1 and TRBJ2-1, is KAGVTQTPRYLIKTRGQQVTLSCSPISGHRSVSWYQQTPGQGLQFLFEYFSETQRNKGNFPGRFSGRQFSNSRSEMNVSTLELGDSALYLCASSLTGEFYNEQFFGPGTRLTVL.

This clonotype appeared a few times. This chain connects TRBV9 to TRBJ2-5, with no clear D. The germline CDR1 and CDR2 sequences are SGDLS and YYNGEE. The CDR3 runs 15 residues. V was pared by 1 base and J by 2 bases, with 12 bases between. The DNA of the CDR3 is TGTGCCAGCAGCGTAACGGGTGTAAGGCAAGAGACCCAGTACTTC. Translation: CASSVTGVRQETQYF.

The chain has TRBV24-1 and TRBJ2-1; D is unclear. This CDR3 has 14 residues. The germline CDR1 and CDR2 sequences are KGHDR and SFDVKD. V was pared by 4 bases and J by 7 bases, with 13 bases between. In DNA, the CDR3 is TGTGCCACCAGTGACTCCTCGGCCGGGAATGAGCAGTTCTTC. Its translation is CATSDSSAGNEQFF.

V usage is TRBV5-6 and J usage is TRBJ1-3; D call uncertain. With 0 bases removed from V and 3 bases from J, the gap between germline ends came to 7 bases. The CDR3 extends over 14 amino acids. CDR1 and CDR2 (germline): SGHDT, YYEEEE. The CDR3 loop is CASSLAVVGNTIYF. The CDR3 nucleotides read TGTGCCAGCAGCTTGGCCGTGGTTGGAAACACCATATATTTT. The full variable domain, in which reference TRBV5-6 and TRBJ1-3 provide the parts outside the CDR3, is DAGVTQSPTHLIKTRGQQVTLRCSPKSGHDTVSWYQQALGQGPQFIFQYYEEEERQRGNFPDRFSGHQFPNYSSELNVNALLLGDSALYLCASSLAVVGNTIYFGEGSWLTVV.

The rearrangement links TRBV29-1 to TRBJ1-2, with D possibly being TRBD1 (6 bases). V lost 5 bases, J lost 4 bases, and 17 bases lay in between. The CDR3 is made up of 14 amino acids. Germline CDR1 and CDR2: SQVTM and ANQGSEA. The CDR3 reads CSVKKQGSSYGYTF. CDR3 DNA sequence: TGCAGCGTTAAAAAACAGGGATCGAGCTATGGCTACACCTTC.

The CDR3 here is CASSPRPTPGGNEQFF. The CDR3 coding sequence is TGTGCCAGCAGCCCCCGACCGACCCCGGGCGGTAATGAGCAGTTCTTC. The V gene is TRBV9, the J gene TRBJ2-1; D is uncertain. The V and J ends lost 4 bases and 7 bases respectively, with 21 bases between them. Germline V gives CDR1 SGDLS, CDR2 YYNGEE. CDR3 length equals 16 residues.

The rearrangement links TRBV15 to TRBJ2-1; D is possibly TRBD2 (7 bases). CDR1 is LNHNV, CDR2 YYDKDF, per germline (reference sequence). Trimming pared 2 bases from V and 5 bases from J, leaving 16 bases between. CDR3 length: 16 amino acids. The CDR3 nucleotides are TGTGCCACCAGCAGAAAGGGGAGGGGGGAGGACAATGAGCAGTTCTTC. It codes for CATSRKGRGEDNEQFF.

The CDR3 bases are TGTGCCAGCATCCCTGGGGGGCTCTACAATGAGCAGTTCTTC. Its translation: CASIPGGLYNEQFF. The chain is built from TRBV2 and TRBJ2-1; D could derive from TRBD1 or TRBD2 (6 bases each). Trimming pared 7 bases from V and 3 bases from J, leaving 13 bases between. This CDR3 is built from 14 residues. Per germline, CDR1 SNHLY and CDR2 FYNNEI.

This chain connects TRBV12-3 or TRBV12-4 to TRBJ2-2; 9 positions agree with TRBD2. The CDR3 is 18 residues long. Trimming at V came to 6 bases and at J to 5 bases, leaving 16 bases not matched to a gene. CDR3 in DNA: TGTGCCAGCAGCTGGACCCCTCAAGCGGGAGGTAGAACCGGGGAGCTGTTTTTT. Encoded protein: CASSWTPQAGGRTGELFF.

The chain links TRBV5-6 to TRBJ2-4, with D perhaps assigned TRBD1 or TRBD2 (5 bases each). The CDR3 length is 14 residues. Trimming removed 4 bases at V and 9 bases at J, with 17 bases between. Germline values: CDR1 SGHDT, CDR2 YYEEEE. The CDR3 is CASSTGTERVIQYF. The CDR3 nucleotides read TGTGCCAGCAGCACCGGGACCGAAAGGGTCATTCAGTACTTC. The whole variable domain, filled in from reference TRBV5-6 and TRBJ2-4, reads DAGVTQSPTHLIKTRGQQVTLRCSPKSGHDTVSWYQQALGQGPQFIFQYYEEEERQRGNFPDRFSGHQFPNYSSELNVNALLLGDSALYLCASSTGTERVIQYFGAGTRLSVL.

This clonotype showed up just a few times. This chain uses TRBV6-5 with TRBJ2-7; TRBD2 agrees at 8 bases. With V trimmed by 8 bases and J by 0 bases, 6 bases remained unmatched. Germline V lookup: CDR1 MNHEY, CDR2 SVGAGI. The CDR3 has 14 amino acids. In DNA, the CDR3 is TGTGCCAGCCTTGCTAGCGGGCCCTCCTACGAGCAGTACTTC. Protein product: CASLASGPSYEQYF.

This clonotype was detected a few times. This chain connects TRBV3-1 to TRBJ2-6; D is undetermined. Germline V gene lookup returns CDR1 LGHDT and CDR2 YNNKEL (reference sequence). The CDR3 consists of 12 residues. Deletions cut 7 bases from V and 3 bases from J, with 4 bases between. The CDR3 DNA reads TGTGCCAGCACCCATGGGGCCAACGTCCTGACTTTC. This encodes CASTHGANVLTF.

The chain combines TRBV9 with TRBJ2-3, with a tentative D call TRBD1 (5 bases). Germline loops: CDR1 SGDLS, CDR2 YYNGEE. CDR3 length: 15 amino acids. Trimming removed 0 bases at V and 4 bases at J, with 12 bases between. CDR3 sequence reads: CASSVASGFSDTQYF. CDR3 sequence (DNA): TGTGCCAGCAGCGTAGCCTCAGGGTTCTCAGATACGCAGTATTTT.